A single T cell receptor (beta chain) is shown here with its context. The source of the sample is a study of shared clonotypes between healthy human individuals. Study overall: Ranging from 18 to 49 in age, donors were two women and a few men.

The donors, healthy adults who were HIV-negative, had experienced no recent acute infections or vaccinations. The repertoire was sequenced with immunoSEQ multiplex PCR; TCRdb's copy has only in-frame clones and lacks some. This repertoire shows approximately 2.5 million clones, roughly 93% found once; its top ten account for 0.36%. J gave up 4 bases and V 5 bases, and 7 bases lay outside the gene matches. The CDR3 loop spans 14 amino acids. CDR1 and CDR2 from the germline V gene are SEHNR and FQNEAQ (reference sequence). This chain uses TRBV7-9 with TRBJ2-7, with 8 bases identical to TRBD1. The origin of this receptor is a man between 18 and 35 years old in good health. Some clones in this sample may be carry-over from other donors' samples. The specimen sequenced was naive CD4+ T cells from PBMCs. Subset of the sample: CD45RA+ positively selected. CDR3 in amino acids: CASSPDRGRYEQYF. The CDR3 DNA follows: TGTGCCAGCAGCCCAGACAGGGGACGGTACGAGCAGTACTTC.